Listed below are T cell receptor beta chains from one sample, sequenced in a study of blood T cell repertoires in COVID-19. TCRdb's table, derived via immunoSEQ multiplex PCR, lists solely in-frame clones and lacks some. The sample has approximately 130,000 clones; around four fifths are singletons. Sequencing was performed on PBMCs or T cells enriched from blood (not recorded which). The receptor source for this set is a young man who had recovered from COVID-19. Both conserved end residues are part of each CDR3. A D gene is named only where the DNA matches it firmly. A clone size is listed for some rows: how often the clone was seen (once, few, many), or a class if it is expanded.

size	J	V	D	CDR3	DNA
.	TRBJ2-6	TRBV5-6	.	CASSFLGAGELSVLTF	TGTGCCAGCAGCTTCCTGGGGGCGGGAGAATTGAGTGTCCTGACTTTC
.	TRBJ2-3	TRBV15	TRBD2	CATSRDRPSGEADTQYF	TGTGCCACCAGCAGAGATCGGCCCAGCGGGGAGGCAGATACGCAGTATTTT
.	TRBJ1-1	TRBV5-4	TRBD1	CASSHLAGGFDTEAFF	TGTGCCAGCAGCCACCTGGCAGGGGGTTTTGACACTGAAGCTTTCTTT
.	TRBJ2-2	TRBV5-1	.	CASGTPPGELFF	TGCGCCAGCGGCACCCCCCCCGGGGAGCTGTTTTTT
.	TRBJ2-5	TRBV29-1	TRBD2	CSAEGASGRADETQYF	TGCAGCGCGGAGGGGGCTAGCGGGAGGGCCGACGAGACCCAGTACTTC
few	TRBJ1-5	TRBV5-6	.	CASSLGGRVQPQHF	TGTGCCAGCAGCTTGGGGGGCAGGGTGCAGCCCCAGCATTTT
few	TRBJ1-4	TRBV7-9	.	CASSLAQSTNEKLFF	TGTGCCAGCAGCTTAGCACAGTCAACTAATGAAAAACTGTTTTTT
.	TRBJ1-1	TRBV6-4	TRBD1	CASSYGQGYEAFF	TGTGCCAGCAGTTACGGACAGGGGTATGAAGCTTTCTTT
once	TRBJ1-4	TRBV28	.	CASSTAQGANEKLFF	TGTGCCAGCAGTACAGCACAGGGAGCTAATGAAAAACTGTTTTTT
.	TRBJ2-2	TRBV20-1	.	CSASLSGELFF	TGCAGTGCTAGCCTATCCGGGGAGCTGTTTTTT
.	TRBJ2-7	TRBV7-9	.	CASSINTGQYF	TGTGCCAGCAGCATAAACACGGGGCAGTACTTC
.	TRBJ1-1	TRBV29-1	TRBD1	CSVEGHGTVNTEAFF	TGCAGCGTTGAAGGTCACGGGACAGTTAACACTGAAGCTTTCTTT
few	TRBJ2-2	TRBV7-9	.	CASSPQDSSTGELFF	TGTGCCAGCAGCCCTCAGGACAGTAGCACCGGGGAGCTGTTTTTT
.	TRBJ2-5	TRBV25-1	.	CASSSELQETQYF	TGTGCCAGCAGTTCTGAGCTGCAAGAGACCCAGTACTTC
once	TRBJ1-1	TRBV25-1	.	CASSESGAFGGASTEAFF	TGTGCCAGCAGTGAATCTGGTGCTTTTGGGGGGGCGAGCACTGAAGCTTTCTTT
.	TRBJ2-4	TRBV10-3	.	CAISESTEGAKNIQYF	TGTGCCATCAGTGAGTCGACGGAGGGAGCCAAAAACATTCAGTACTTC
.	TRBJ2-3	TRBV5-5	TRBD2	CASSSFRTSGSGTDTQYF	TGTGCCAGCAGCTCATTCAGGACTAGCGGGAGTGGGACAGATACGCAGTATTTT
.	TRBJ2-5	TRBV25-1	.	CASSPLTAETQYF	TGTGCCAGCAGTCCTCTAACCGCCGAGACCCAGTACTTC
.	TRBJ2-1	TRBV7-3	TRBD1	CASSPRQGSFNEQFF	TGTGCCAGCAGCCCCCGACAGGGGTCGTTCAATGAGCAGTTCTTC
.	TRBJ2-5	TRBV12-2	.	CASRLGAGSQETQYF	TGTGCAAGTCGCTTAGGGGCAGGCAGCCAAGAGACCCAGTACTTC
.	TRBJ1-5	TRBV19	.	CASSLRTDQPQHF	TGTGCCAGTAGTCTCCGGACAGACCAGCCCCAGCATTTT
.	TRBJ1-2	TRBV29-1	TRBD1	CSVGEVQGELNYGYTF	TGCAGCGTCGGGGAGGTACAGGGGGAGCTCAACTATGGCTACACCTTC
few	TRBJ1-1	TRBV5-1	TRBD1	CASSLDRGMNTEAFF	TGCGCCAGCAGCCTGGACAGGGGAATGAACACTGAAGCTTTCTTT
.	TRBJ1-1	TRBV10-2	.	CAVRGASMNTEAFF	TGTGCGGTCCGGGGTGCATCCATGAACACTGAAGCTTTCTTT
.	TRBJ2-3	TRBV6-4	.	CASSRDSGNTQYF	TGTGCCAGCAGTCGGGATAGCGGAAATACGCAGTATTTT
.	TRBJ2-3	TRBV18	.	CASSPPWRSTDTQYF	TGTGCCAGCTCACCACCATGGAGGAGCACAGATACGCAGTATTTT
.	TRBJ1-2	TRBV30	TRBD1	CAWKPGQGARGYTF	TGTGCCTGGAAGCCGGGGCAGGGGGCTCGTGGCTACACCTTC
few	TRBJ1-2	TRBV2	.	CASSGTQNYGYTF	TGTGCCAGCAGCGGGACTCAAAACTATGGCTACACCTTC
.	TRBJ2-2	TRBV10-1	TRBD2	CASRREATGELFF	TGCGCCAGCAGACGGGAGGCCACCGGGGAGCTGTTTTTT
few	TRBJ2-5	TRBV7-6	TRBD2	CASSSVAGGLSTETQYF	TGTGCCAGCAGCTCGGTAGCGGGGGGCCTTTCAACAGAGACCCAGTACTTC
.	TRBJ2-5	TRBV4-2	TRBD2	CASSQSSGGVQETQYF	TGTGCCAGCAGCCAATCCAGCGGGGGGGTCCAAGAGACCCAGTACTTC
.	TRBJ2-3	TRBV12-5	TRBD2	CASGKPGLAGVTDTQYF	TGTGCTAGTGGCAAACCGGGACTAGCGGGAGTCACAGATACGCAGTATTTT
large	TRBJ1-4	TRBV6-5	.	CASRYSGEEKLFF	TGTGCCAGCAGGTACAGCGGGGAAGAAAAACTGTTTTTT
.	TRBJ2-2	TRBV19	TRBD2	CASSIFGGRGNTGELFF	TGTGCCAGTAGTATATTTGGCGGGAGGGGGAACACCGGGGAGCTGTTTTTT
.	TRBJ2-5	TRBV30	.	CAWTYQETQYF	TGTGCCTGGACCTACCAAGAGACCCAGTACTTC
.	TRBJ1-5	TRBV10-3	.	CATGYSNQPQHF	TGTGCCACAGGGTATAGCAATCAGCCCCAGCATTTT
.	TRBJ2-1	TRBV11-2	TRBD1	CASSRSRDRVYNEQFF	TGTGCCAGCAGCCGGTCTAGGGACAGGGTGTACAATGAGCAGTTCTTC
.	TRBJ1-1	TRBV6-5	.	CASRREGGVNTEAFF	TGTGCCAGCAGGCGGGAGGGGGGGGTGAACACTGAAGCTTTCTTT
.	TRBJ2-2	TRBV11-3	.	CASSLPGGAGELFF	TGTGCCAGCAGCTTGCCTGGAGGTGCCGGGGAGCTGTTTTTT
.	TRBJ1-2	TRBV6-5	.	CASSYGNQGGNGYTF	TGTGCCAGCAGTTACGGTAACCAGGGAGGGAATGGCTACACCTTC
many	TRBJ2-3	TRBV19	.	CASRQGIPSDTQYF	TGTGCCAGTAGGCAGGGGATACCCTCAGATACGCAGTATTTT
.	TRBJ2-7	TRBV6-1	.	CASSERSGFAYYEQYF	TGTGCCAGCAGTGAAAGGAGCGGGTTCGCATACTACGAGCAGTACTTC